The T cell receptor beta chain under discussion was sequenced for a study of response to subunit inactivated influenza vaccine. Study-level findings and limits: Authors suggested each seasonal flu vaccination may recruit only limited numbers of new T cells.

In TCRdb, the RT-PCR reads were re-called with MiXCR into one record per CDR3 protein. The repertoire holds over 750,000 distinct CDR3 sequences, around 21% seen once, with about 10% in the top ten. Worth noting for this clonotype: Antigen: not known.

In germline, CDR1 is SGHRS, CDR2 YFSETQ. The V and J ends lost 1 base and 5 bases, in that order; junction bases with no gene match: 5. The CDR3 totals 15 residues. The chain has TRBV5-1 and TRBJ2-2, with TRBD1 matching over 7 bases. This sequence was found in a man aged 45-65 years who received an inactivated influenza vaccine. The sample in question was PBMCs from blood, obtained about 5 days after vaccination. CDR3 DNA sequence: TGCGCCAGCAGCTTGTGGGACAGAGGTACCGGGGAGCTGTTTTTT. It codes for CASSLWDRGTGELFF.